Presented here are 3 T cell receptor beta chains from one specimen sequenced in a study of blood T cell repertoires in COVID-19. Profiled with immunoSEQ multiplex PCR; TCRdb holds only in-frame clones, not every one. This table has a few hundred thousand clones, about 90% appearing once. The sample was PBMCs or T cells enriched from blood (not recorded which). The receptors come from a woman under 30 with acute COVID-19.

J is TRBJ2-3 and V is TRBV7-9; 9 bases align to TRBD2. The CDR3 sequence is 18 residues long. Per germline, CDR1 SEHNR and CDR2 FQNEAQ (reference sequence). Trimming removed 3 bases from V and 1 base from J; junction bases left unmatched: 11. The CDR3 loop is CASSFTTSGPEGTDTQYF. The DNA for the CDR3 is TGTGCCAGCAGCTTTACGACTAGCGGACCTGAGGGCACAGATACGCAGTATTTT.

The V call is TRBV2, the J call TRBJ2-2, with D possibly TRBD2 on 6 matching bases. Germline V CDR1 and CDR2: SNHLY, FYNNEI. CDR3 length: 16 amino acids. The V and J ends lost 3 bases and 5 bases respectively, with 16 bases between them. The CDR3, as DNA: TGTGCCAGCAGTGAGCTCGTGGGCGCGGGGACCGGGGAGCTGTTTTTT. It translates to CASSELVGAGTGELFF.

CDR3 nucleotides: TGTGCCAGCAGCCTTACCCGCCCGAGCTCCTATAATTCACCCCTCCACTTT. It translates to CASSLTRPSSYNSPLHF. The V and J genes are TRBV28 and TRBJ1-6; D is undetermined. V was clipped by 6 bases and J by 0 bases, with 15 bases between them. There are 17 residues in the CDR3. Per the germline V gene, CDR1 is MDHEN and CDR2 is SYDVKM.